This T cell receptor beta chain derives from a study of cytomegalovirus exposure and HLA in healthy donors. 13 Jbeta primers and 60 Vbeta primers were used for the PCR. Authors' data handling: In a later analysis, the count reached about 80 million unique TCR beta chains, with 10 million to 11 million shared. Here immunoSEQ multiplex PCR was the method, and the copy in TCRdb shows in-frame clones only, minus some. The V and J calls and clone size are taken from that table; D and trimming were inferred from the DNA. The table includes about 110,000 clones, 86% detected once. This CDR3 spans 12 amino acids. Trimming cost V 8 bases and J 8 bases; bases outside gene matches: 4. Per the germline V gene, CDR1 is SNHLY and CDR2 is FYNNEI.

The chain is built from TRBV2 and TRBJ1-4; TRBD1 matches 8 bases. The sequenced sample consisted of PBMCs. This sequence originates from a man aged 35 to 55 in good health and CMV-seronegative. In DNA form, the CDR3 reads TGTGCCAGCGGACAGGGAAGGGAAAAACTGTTTTTT. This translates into CASGQGREKLFF.